The 26 T cell receptor beta chains below come from one sample, sequenced in a study of blood T cells in healthy people across ages. Primed by a sample-barcoded 5' primer and a J-beta primer mix, a second PCR proceeded for 7 to 11 cycles. TCRdb itself ran the 5' RACE reads through MiXCR, one entry per CDR3 protein. The sample lists fewer than 950,000 distinct CDR3 sequences, about 55% occurring once. The specimen was blood. The receptor set was obtained from a man of 80 years or more in good health.

V usage is TRBV20-1 and J usage is TRBJ2-1; 8 bases line up with TRBD2. The J segment lost 0 bases and the V segment lost 2 bases, leaving 6 bases of the junction unmatched. Germline-derived CDR1 and CDR2 are DFQATT and SNEGSKA (reference sequence). The CDR3 sequence is 16 residues long. The CDR3 loop reads CSARSGSGISYNEQFF. The DNA for the CDR3 is TGCAGTGCTAGATCTGGTAGCGGGATCTCCTACAATGAGCAGTTCTTC.

This clonotype was counted a few times. This chain links TRBV20-1 with TRBJ2-7; D is possibly TRBD2 (6 bases). The CDR3 spans 18 residues. Per germline, CDR1 DFQATT and CDR2 SNEGSKA (reference sequence). Trimming cost V 6 bases and J 0 bases, with 27 bases left between them. CDR3 loop: CSAPGEAGNSRSSYEQYF. The CDR3 nucleotides are TGCAGTGCACCGGGGGAAGCGGGCAACTCTAGGAGCTCCTACGAGCAGTACTTC.

V gene TRBV7-9 combines with J gene TRBJ2-1, with a weak D call TRBD2 (6 bases). Germline V lookup: CDR1 SEHNR, CDR2 FQNEAQ (reference sequence). V lost 6 bases and J lost 6, with 15 bases in between. The CDR3 extends over 14 amino acids. The CDR3 bases are TGTGCCAGCAGGGGGCGGTTGGGGGGCAATGAGCAGTTCTTC. It translates to CASRGRLGGNEQFF.

This chain links TRBV20-1 with TRBJ2-5; TRBD2 aligns across 7 bases. V lost 5 bases and J lost 3; bases outside the gene matches: 12. CDR1 and CDR2 (germline): DFQATT, SNEGSKA (reference sequence). The CDR3 is 15 amino acids. CDR3 DNA: TGCAGTGCTCCCAAAGCCCTGCTAGCGGAAGAGACCCAGTACTTC. Protein: CSAPKALLAEETQYF.

The genes are TRBV3-1 and TRBJ2-1, with D hard to call. V dropped 0 bases and J dropped 7 bases, with 10 bases sitting between them. CDR1 and CDR2 from the germline V gene are LGHDT and YNNKEL (reference sequence). The CDR3 runs to 14 residues. The CDR3 sequence: CASSQDPVSNEQFF. DNA of the CDR3: TGTGCCAGCAGCCAAGATCCGGTCTCAAATGAGCAGTTCTTC.

About this clonotype: This clone may be a read error of a much larger clone one base away. This chain connects TRBV5-5 to TRBJ2-4; 10 nucleotides align to TRBD2. The closer fit of TRBJ2-5 to the DNA end suggests the J call may be wrong. The CDR3 loop spans 17 amino acids. Germline-derived CDR1 and CDR2 are SGHKS and YYEKEE (reference sequence). CDR3 loop: CASSLLASGSYRETQYF. The CDR3 DNA is TGTGCCAGCAGCTTGCTGGCTAGCGGGAGTTATCGCGAGACCCAGTACTTC.

This clonotype was observed a few times. The chain links TRBV5-4 to TRBJ2-5; a weak D match, TRBD1 (5 bases). V was trimmed by 6 bases and J by 1 base, leaving 10 bases between them. The CDR3 runs to 13 residues. Germline CDR1 and CDR2: SGHNT and YYREEE (reference sequence). The CDR3 region has the DNA TGTGCCAGCAAAGGCCAGGGCCAAGAGACCCAGTACTTC. Its protein product is CASKGQGQETQYF.

The chain joins TRBV9 to TRBJ1-2, with D unclear. Germline CDR1 reads SGDLS; CDR2 reads YYNGEE. V was pared by 0 bases and J by 7 bases, with 10 bases between. CDR3 length: 13 amino acids. The CDR3 is CASSVGRESGYTF. As DNA, the CDR3 is TGTGCCAGCAGCGTAGGGAGGGAAAGTGGCTACACCTTC.

This chain connects TRBV27 to TRBJ1-5; 9 nucleotides line up with TRBD1. V lost 5 bases, J lost 7 bases, and 9 bases stayed unmatched. Germline V CDR1 and CDR2: MNHEY, SMNVEV (reference sequence). The CDR3 is 15 residues long. CDR3 in DNA: TGTGCCAGCAGTCCAGGGACAGGGCCCGCCCAGCCCCAGCATTTT. It is translated as CASSPGTGPAQPQHF.

A note on this clonotype: It may be a read error: a sequence one base away is much more abundant. V gene TRBV20-1 combines with J gene TRBJ2-1; 10 bases agree with TRBD2. The J call may be incorrect, as the DNA end agrees better with TRBJ2-7. Germline CDR1 is DFQATT and CDR2 is SNEGSKA (reference sequence). This CDR3 spans 17 amino acids. Here the CDR3 reads CSALTRLAGSSYNEQYF. The CDR3 DNA reads TGCAGTGCCTTAACCCGACTAGCGGGTAGCTCCTACAATGAGCAGTACTTC.

The genes are TRBV29-1 and TRBJ2-5, with 7 nucleotides matching TRBD1. With V trimmed by 6 bases and J by 2 bases, 9 bases remained unmatched. The V gene's germline CDR1 is SQVTM and CDR2 ANQGSEA. This CDR3 spans 14 amino acids. CDR3 nucleotide sequence: TGCAGCGTCCTACCGGGACAGCTACAAGAGACCCAGTACTTC. It encodes CSVLPGQLQETQYF.

This clonotype was detected once. This chain connects TRBV20-1 to TRBJ1-5; TRBD1 agrees at 10 bases. The CDR3 consists of 16 residues. The ends lost 6 bases at V and 4 bases at J; junction bases unmatched: 12. The germline V gene has CDR1 DFQATT and CDR2 SNEGSKA (reference sequence). This CDR3 is CSAFGTGVGRNQPQHF. The CDR3 bases are TGCAGTGCCTTTGGGACAGGGGTCGGGAGAAATCAGCCCCAGCATTTT.

The V call is TRBV20-1, the J call TRBJ2-7; D is possibly TRBD1 (5 bases). Germline assignment: CDR1 DFQATT and CDR2 SNEGSKA (reference sequence). The CDR3 length is 13 residues. Trimming took 5 bases from V and 4 from J, leaving 15 bases between them. The CDR3 spells CSALGIGEYEQYF. CDR3 DNA sequence: TGCAGTGCTCTGGGGATAGGGGAATACGAGCAGTACTTC.

The V and J genes are TRBV6-5 and TRBJ2-1; 7 nucleotides align to TRBD2. Germline-derived CDR1 and CDR2 are MNHEY and SVGAGI. This CDR3 is 15 amino acids long. V was clipped by 2 bases and J by 7 bases; unmatched bases: 8. The CDR3 region is CASSYDAGVLNEQFF. The CDR3 DNA reads as TGTGCCAGCAGTTACGATGCGGGAGTACTAAATGAGCAGTTCTTC.

The chain's CDR3 is CASSLTRGINEQFF. The CDR3, as DNA: TGTGCCAGCAGCTTAACCCGTGGTATTAATGAGCAGTTCTTC. The chain couples TRBV7-3 to TRBJ2-1; no clear D. The CDR3 has 14 amino acids. Trimming took 0 bases from V and 7 from J, leaving 10 bases between them. Germline lookup yields CDR1 SGHTA and CDR2 FQGTGA.

This clonotype was counted between two and nine times. The chain joins TRBV5-1 to TRBJ2-7, with D hard to call. This CDR3 contains 14 residues. Germline CDR1 SGHRS, CDR2 YFSETQ. Trimming shortened V by 5 bases and J by 0 bases, and 12 bases separated the two germline ends. CDR3 sequence: CASSNHGPSYEQYF. DNA of the CDR3: TGCGCCAGCAGTAACCATGGGCCCTCCTACGAGCAGTACTTC.

The chain carries TRBV25-1 and TRBJ2-1; 9 nucleotides match TRBD2. CDR3 size: 15 residues. Germline V gives CDR1 MGHDK, CDR2 SYGVNS. The trim removed 3 bases at V and 3 bases at J, leaving 3 bases unmatched. CDR3 loop: CASSEAGGLYNEQFF. The DNA of the CDR3 is TGTGCCAGCAGTGAGGCGGGAGGGCTCTACAATGAGCAGTTCTTC.

Only a few counts were recorded for this clonotype. This rearrangement joins TRBV20-1 to TRBJ2-1; TRBD2 agrees at 10 bases. The CDR3 runs 14 residues. The trim removed 1 base at V and 5 bases at J, leaving 2 bases unmatched. The germline V gene encodes CDR1 DFQATT and CDR2 SNEGSKA (reference sequence). The CDR3 nucleotides are TGCAGTGCTAGAGGGACTAGCGGAGACAATGAGCAGTTCTTC. Its translation is CSARGTSGDNEQFF.

The chain links TRBV4-1 to TRBJ1-2; no reliable D call. The CDR3 is 14 amino acids. Looked up from germline, CDR1 is MGHRA and CDR2 is YSYEKL. The V gene lost 4 bases and the J gene lost 5 bases, with 14 bases spanning the gap. The CDR3 DNA reads as TGCGCCAGCAGCCGAACTCTCCGGGGATATGGCTACACCTTC. Translation gives CASSRTLRGYGYTF.

This clonotype was recorded at least ten times. The chain recombines TRBV20-1 with TRBJ2-7, with 7 bases that match TRBD2. The CDR3 is 14 amino acids. V shed 2 bases, J shed 1 base, and the junction held 5 bases outside the gene matches. Germline-derived CDR1 and CDR2 are DFQATT and SNEGSKA (reference sequence). CDR3 in DNA: TGCAGTGCTAGATCGCGGGAGCGTTCCTACGAGCAGTACTTC. Amino acid sequence: CSARSRERSYEQYF.

The rearrangement uses TRBV21-1 and TRBJ2-3; TRBD2, the table's D call, was not compared with the DNA. TRBV21-1 is annotated as a pseudogene. The CDR3 contains 21 residues. In DNA, the CDR3 is TGTGCCAGCAGCAAAGCGCTCCGTTTAAGCGGGAGGACTGGAAAGGTCCGATACGCGTATTTT. Its translation: CASSKALRLSGRTGKVRYAYF.

This clonotype was seen only once. The chain employs TRBV7-3 and TRBJ2-1; the D is unclear. This CDR3 is 13 amino acids long. CDR1 is SGHTA and CDR2 is FQGTGA in the germline V gene. V was pared by 1 base and J by 8 bases, with 9 bases between. CDR3 nucleotides: TGTGCCAGCAGCTTAATTCCGGCGTATGAGCAGTTCTTC. Translated, it gives CASSLIPAYEQFF.

This CDR3 is CASRPQIIQGEQFF. As DNA, the CDR3 is TGTGCCAGCAGACCCCAGATTATTCAGGGTGAGCAGTTCTTC. V and J are TRBV3-1 and TRBJ2-1; weak D call: TRBD1 (5 bases). Germline values: CDR1 LGHDT, CDR2 YNNKEL (reference sequence). The V end lost 6 bases, the J end lost 9 bases, and 18 bases lay between the germline ends. CDR3 length: 14 amino acids.

The chain combines TRBV21-1 with TRBJ2-5. TRBV21-1 is designated a pseudogene. The CDR3 covers 14 residues. In DNA, the CDR3 is TGTGCCAGCAGCAAAGCCGGCCGCGGTGGGACCCAGTACTTC. Residues: CASSKAGRGGTQYF.

This clonotype was seen a handful of times. The chain is built from TRBV5-1 and TRBJ1-1; no clear D. Germline values: CDR1 SGHRS, CDR2 YFSETQ. The ends were cut back, 3 bases at V and 5 bases at J, with 11 bases in the middle. The CDR3 spans 13 residues. Written as DNA, the CDR3 is TGCGCCAGCAGCTCCGAGCCCCAAACTGAAGCTTTCTTT. This translates into CASSSEPQTEAFF. The full variable domain, with the rest looked up from reference TRBV5-1 and TRBJ1-1, is KAGVTQTPRYLIKTRGQQVTLSCSPISGHRSVSWYQQTPGQGLQFLFEYFSETQRNKGNFPGRFSGRQFSNSRSEMNVSTLELGDSALYLCASSSEPQTEAFFGQGTRLTVV.

CDR3: CASSLDEGTEAFF. CDR3 DNA: TGTGCCAGCAGCTTAGACGAGGGTACTGAAGCTTTCTTT. The chain is built from TRBV7-9 and TRBJ1-1; the D is unclear. Germline values: CDR1 SEHNR, CDR2 FQNEAQ (reference sequence). The CDR3 spans 13 residues. Deletions cut 1 base from V and 5 bases from J, with 8 bases between.